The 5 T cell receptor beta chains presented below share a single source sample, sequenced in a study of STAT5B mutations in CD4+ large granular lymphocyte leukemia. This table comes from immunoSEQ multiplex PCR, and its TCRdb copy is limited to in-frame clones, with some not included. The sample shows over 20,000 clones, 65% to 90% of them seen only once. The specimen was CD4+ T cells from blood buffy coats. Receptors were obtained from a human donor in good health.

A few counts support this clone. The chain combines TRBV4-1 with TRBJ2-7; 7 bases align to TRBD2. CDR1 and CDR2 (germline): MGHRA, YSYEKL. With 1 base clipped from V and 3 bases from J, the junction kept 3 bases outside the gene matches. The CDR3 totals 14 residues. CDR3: CASSQGLAVYEQYF. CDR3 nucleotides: TGCGCCAGCAGCCAAGGTCTAGCGGTCTACGAGCAGTACTTC.

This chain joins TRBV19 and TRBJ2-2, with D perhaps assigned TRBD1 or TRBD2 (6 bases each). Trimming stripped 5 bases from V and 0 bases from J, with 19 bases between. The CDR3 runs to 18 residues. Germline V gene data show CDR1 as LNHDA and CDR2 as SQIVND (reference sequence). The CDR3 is CASSGLRGAQPNTGELFF. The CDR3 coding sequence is TGTGCCAGTAGTGGGCTTAGGGGGGCCCAGCCGAACACCGGGGAGCTGTTTTTT.

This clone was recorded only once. This CDR3 is CASSSGGGLILSSYNSPLHF. CDR3 bases: TGTGCCAGCAGTTCGGGGGGCGGCCTAATTTTGAGCTCCTATAATTCACCCCTCCACTTT. The rearrangement uses TRBV28 and TRBJ1-6; tentatively, D is TRBD1 (6 bases). Deletions cut 4 bases from V and 0 bases from J, with 22 bases between. Germline CDR1 and CDR2: MDHEN and SYDVKM. The CDR3 spans 20 residues.

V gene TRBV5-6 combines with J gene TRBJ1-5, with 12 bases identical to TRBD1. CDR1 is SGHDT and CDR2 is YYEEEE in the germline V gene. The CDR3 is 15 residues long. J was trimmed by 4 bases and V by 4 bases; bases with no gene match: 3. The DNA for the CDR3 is TGTGCCAGCAGCGGGACAGGGGGCGGGAATCAGCCCCAGCATTTT. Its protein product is CASSGTGGGNQPQHF.

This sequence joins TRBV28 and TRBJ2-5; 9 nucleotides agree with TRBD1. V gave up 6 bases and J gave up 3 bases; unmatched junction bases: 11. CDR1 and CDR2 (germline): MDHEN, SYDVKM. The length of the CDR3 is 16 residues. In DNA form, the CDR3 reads TGTGCCAGCAGCCTAACAGGGGGCTTACGGAAAGAGACCCAGTACTTC. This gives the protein CASSLTGGLRKETQYF.